This T cell receptor (beta chain) was identified during a study of shared clonotypes between healthy human individuals. Points from the study as a whole: Incomplete sequencing of sorted subsets was indicated by rarefaction despite large depth. About 5% of naive CD4 clonotypes were shared across a handful of donors.

From CD4+ cells came CD45RA+ naive and CD45RA-negative memory subsets. Per germline, CDR1 SEHNR and CDR2 FQNEAQ (reference sequence). Trimming removed 5 bases at V and 0 bases at J, with 10 bases between. The CDR3 is 14 amino acids. A word on this clone: Its antigen is not known.

Deep-level running was used for the assay. TCRdb keeps only in-frame clones here, not all; method: immunoSEQ multiplex PCR. The sample consists of some 1.5 million clones, about 96% of them appearing once. The clonotype comes from a man aged 25-40 years in good health. The chain is built from TRBV7-9 and TRBJ1-1; D unresolved. Sequenced sample: naive CD4+ T cells sorted from blood. Subset described: CD45RA+ positively selected. CDR3 sequence: CASSLSTLNTEAFF. The CDR3 nucleotides read TGTGCCAGCAGCCTATCCACTTTGAACACTGAAGCTTTCTTT.